This TCR beta chain was identified in a study of cytomegalovirus exposure and HLA in healthy donors. At the level of the study: Earlier, 95 million to 130 million unique TCR beta sequences were recovered from 200 million or so T cells by an analysis. Study-level points and caveats: What a later analysis showed was that several of the most significant clusters appeared linked to common viral pathogens. Looking again later, the authors saw that most CMV-associated TCR beta chains seemed HLA-restricted.

The CDR3 length is 15 residues. Per germline, CDR1 ENHRY and CDR2 SYGVKD. A remark on this clone: The antigen is unknown.

The study ran its PCR with 60 Vbeta and 13 Jbeta primers. Data came from immunoSEQ multiplex PCR; TCRdb stores just in-frame clones and leaves some out. The table records just over 150,000 clones, around 80% of them present only once. The TCR was taken from a male donor in good health and CMV-seropositive. The sample comprised PBMCs. The V and J genes are TRBV10-3 and TRBJ2-5; D possibly corresponds to TRBD1 (6 bases). The end of the DNA aligns better with TRBJ2-7, so the J call may be wrong. The CDR3 reads CAISESTGRPYEQYF. The CDR3 DNA follows: TGTGCCATCAGTGAGTCGACAGGCCGACCCTACGAGCAGTACTTC.